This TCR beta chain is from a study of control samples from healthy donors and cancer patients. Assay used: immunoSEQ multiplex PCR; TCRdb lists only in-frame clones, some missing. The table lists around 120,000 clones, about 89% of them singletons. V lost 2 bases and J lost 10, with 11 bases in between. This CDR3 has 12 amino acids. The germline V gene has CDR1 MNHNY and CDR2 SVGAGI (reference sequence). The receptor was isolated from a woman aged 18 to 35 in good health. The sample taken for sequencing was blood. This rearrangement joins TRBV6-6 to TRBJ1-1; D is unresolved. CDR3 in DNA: TGTGCCAGCAGTTACCGGACGGACGGAGCTTTCTTT. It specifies CASSYRTDGAFF.